These 27 T cell receptor beta chains originate from one sample sequenced in a study of Ad26.COV2.S vaccination and SARS-CoV-2 variants. Assay: immunoSEQ multiplex PCR; the TCRdb copy retains only in-frame clones and omits some. The sample shows about 440,000 clones, about 83% of them seen only once. This sample's treatment: roughly 20 received Ad26.COV2.S at low or high dose, single or two shots; roughly 5 received placebo; per-sample allocation not given. The samples date from day 63 after the first vaccine or placebo injection. The sequenced sample was peripheral blood, obtained in a trial of Ad26.COV2.S vaccine versus placebo. The receptors were gathered from a person between 18 and 59 years old who received the Ad26.COV2.S COVID-19 vaccine or a placebo.

J is TRBJ2-2 and V is TRBV7-6, with 10 positions matching TRBD2. Germline V lookup: CDR1 SGHVS, CDR2 FNYEAQ. Trimming removed 5 bases from V and 7 bases from J; junction bases left unmatched: 13. The CDR3 loop spans 17 amino acids. As DNA, the CDR3 is TGTGCCAGCAGCCAATCTCCGGGACTAGCGTTTGGCGGGGAGCTGTTTTTT. Translation: CASSQSPGLAFGGELFF. The full variable domain, rest sourced from reference TRBV7-6 and TRBJ2-2, is GAGVSQSPRYKVTKRGQDVALRCDPISGHVSLYWYRQALGQGPEFLTYFNYEAQQDKSGLPNDRFSAERPEGSISTLTIQRTEQRDSAMYRCASSQSPGLAFGGELFFGEGSRLTVL.

The rearrangement joins TRBV28 to TRBJ1-5, with 8 bases identical to TRBD1. J lost 3 bases, V lost 4 bases, and 8 bases had no gene match. Germline assignment: CDR1 MDHEN and CDR2 SYDVKM. The CDR3 covers 16 residues. The CDR3 DNA follows: TGTGCCAGCAGTTCGGGGACAGGACAACTCAATCAGCCCCAGCATTTT. As protein: CASSSGTGQLNQPQHF.

The V and J genes are TRBV9 and TRBJ2-7; D possibly corresponds to TRBD1 (5 bases). CDR1 and CDR2 (germline): SGDLS, YYNGEE. Trimming cost V 2 bases and J 0 bases, with 9 bases left between them. The CDR3 sequence is 14 residues long. CDR3 coding DNA: TGTGCCAGCAGCGTTCGTGACAGCTCCTACGAGCAGTACTTC. Its protein product is CASSVRDSSYEQYF.

The chain employs TRBV19 and TRBJ2-2; 8 nucleotides match TRBD1. The germline V gene has CDR1 LNHDA and CDR2 SQIVND (reference sequence). This CDR3 has 14 amino acids. J was trimmed by 7 bases and V by 7 bases; bases with no gene match: 8. The CDR3 DNA reads as TGTGCCAGTACCCCGGACAGGGTGAACGGGGAGCTGTTTTTT. Protein sequence: CASTPDRVNGELFF. Filled out from reference TRBV19 and TRBJ2-2, the complete variable domain reads DGGITQSPKYLFRKEGQNVTLSCEQNLNHDAMYWYRQDPGQGLRLIYYSQIVNDFQKGDIAEGYSVSREKKESFPLTVTSAQKNPTAFYLCASTPDRVNGELFFGEGSRLTVL.

The chain has TRBV29-1 and TRBJ1-1; tentative D call: TRBD1 (6 bases). Germline V gives CDR1 SQVTM, CDR2 ANQGSEA. The CDR3 loop spans 13 amino acids. The ends were cut back, 6 bases at V and 0 bases at J, with 11 bases in the middle. The CDR3 nucleotides read TGCAGCGTCACGGACAGTCTGAACACTGAAGCTTTCTTT. Encoded protein: CSVTDSLNTEAFF.

This chain joins TRBV28 and TRBJ1-1, with TRBD1 identical over 11 bases. Germline lookup yields CDR1 MDHEN and CDR2 SYDVKM. The CDR3 has 14 amino acids. J gave up 4 bases and V 2 bases, and 0 bases lay outside the gene matches. CDR3 DNA sequence: TGTGCCAGCAGTTTAGGGACAGGGGGCACTGAAGCTTTCTTT. This sequence encodes CASSLGTGGTEAFF.

This clone was seen only once. This rearrangement joins TRBV18 to TRBJ1-2; D might be TRBD1 (5 bases). Between the trimmed V and J ends, which lost 5 bases and 4 bases, there was a span of 17 bases. The CDR3 extends over 15 amino acids. CDR1 and CDR2 from the germline V gene are KGHSH and LQKENI. CDR3 sequence (DNA): TGTGCCAGCTCATTTGAGGCAGGGTATGGCTATGGCTACACCTTC. It encodes CASSFEAGYGYGYTF.

This rearrangement joins TRBV10-3 to TRBJ2-2; tentatively, D is TRBD1 or TRBD2 (5 bases each). V was clipped by 6 bases and J by 0 bases, with 11 bases between them. This CDR3 contains 15 residues. Germline CDR1 is ENHRY and CDR2 is SYGVKD. The CDR3 DNA follows: TGTGCCATCAGGGGACGGATTTCGAACACCGGGGAGCTGTTTTTT. As protein: CAIRGRISNTGELFF.

Concerning this clone itself: Other DNA sequences in the sample encode the same CDR3. The chain has TRBV20-1 and TRBJ2-1, with TRBD2 identical over 7 bases. The CDR3 has 14 residues. The germline V gene has CDR1 DFQATT and CDR2 SNEGSKA (reference sequence). The trim removed 3 bases at V and 4 bases at J, leaving 6 bases unmatched. The CDR3 coding sequence is TGCAGTGCTAGTGGCGGGAGAGGTTACAATGAGCAGTTCTTC. It codes for CSASGGRGYNEQFF.

This clone was counted between two and nine times. The V and J genes are TRBV5-6 and TRBJ2-7; D remains unclear. Germline values: CDR1 SGHDT, CDR2 YYEEEE. Trimming removed 0 bases at V and 2 bases at J, with 9 bases between. This CDR3 is 14 amino acids long. The DNA of the CDR3 is TGTGCCAGCAGCTTGGGGCTACTCGCCTACGAGCAGTACTTC. This sequence encodes CASSLGLLAYEQYF.

The count of this clone is one. The chain has TRBV4-3 and TRBJ1-1; D is possibly TRBD1 (5 bases). Trimming removed 0 bases at V and 7 bases at J, with 12 bases between. CDR1 is LGHNA, CDR2 YSLEER, per germline. The CDR3 is 14 amino acids. As DNA, the CDR3 is TGCGCCAGCAGCCAAGATCTGAGCAGGGATGAAGCTTTCTTT. Its protein is CASSQDLSRDEAFF.

The chain employs TRBV4-3 and TRBJ2-1; 7 bases are a match to TRBD1. CDR1 LGHNA and CDR2 YSLEER come from the germline V gene. This CDR3 is built from 15 residues. V dropped 0 bases and J dropped 7; count of bases not matched to a gene: 6. The CDR3 bases are TGCGCCAGCAGCCAAGAGTATACAGGGGATAATGAGCAGTTCTTC. Protein product: CASSQEYTGDNEQFF.

This chain uses TRBV2 with TRBJ2-7; 7 nucleotides agree with TRBD1. The CDR3 runs to 16 residues. Trimming removed 8 bases from V and 4 bases from J; junction bases left unmatched: 17. Germline assignment: CDR1 SNHLY and CDR2 FYNNEI. The CDR3 DNA reads as TGTGCCAGCGCCTCAGGCCGGGACAGATTTACGTACGAGCAGTACTTC. Protein sequence: CASASGRDRFTYEQYF.

This chain links TRBV5-1 with TRBJ2-7; 10 bases match TRBD1. Unmatched junction bases numbered 7, after V lost 2 bases and J lost 2 bases. Germline CDR1 is SGHRS and CDR2 is YFSETQ. The CDR3 contains 16 residues. The CDR3 loop is CASSFRDGTGAYEQYF. CDR3 in DNA: TGCGCCAGCAGCTTCAGGGACGGGACAGGGGCCTACGAGCAGTACTTC. Full variable domain (missing parts from reference TRBV5-1 and TRBJ2-7): KAGVTQTPRYLIKTRGQQVTLSCSPISGHRSVSWYQQTPGQGLQFLFEYFSETQRNKGNFPGRFSGRQFSNSRSEMNVSTLELGDSALYLCASSFRDGTGAYEQYFGPGTRLTVT.

The genes are TRBV9 and TRBJ2-2; 15 positions match TRBD2. Germline V gene data show CDR1 as SGDLS and CDR2 as YYNGEE. The CDR3 consists of 17 residues. With 4 bases clipped from V and 6 bases from J, the junction kept 7 bases outside the gene matches. CDR3 DNA sequence: TGTGCCAGCAGCTTGGGGGGGACTAGCGGGAGGTCCGGGGAGCTGTTTTTT. Amino acids: CASSLGGTSGRSGELFF.

This chain uses TRBV5-1 with TRBJ1-4, with a possible D match to TRBD1 (5 bases). V was cut by 1 base and J by 6 bases, with 13 bases left in between. The CDR3 contains 15 residues. Germline V CDR1 and CDR2: SGHRS, YFSETQ. CDR3 region: CASSLRGGAYEKLFF. DNA of the CDR3: TGCGCCAGCAGCTTGCGTGGGGGAGCCTATGAAAAACTGTTTTTT. The whole variable domain, remainder taken from reference TRBV5-1 and TRBJ1-4, is KAGVTQTPRYLIKTRGQQVTLSCSPISGHRSVSWYQQTPGQGLQFLFEYFSETQRNKGNFPGRFSGRQFSNSRSEMNVSTLELGDSALYLCASSLRGGAYEKLFFGSGTQLSVL.

This chain joins TRBV4-2 and TRBJ1-6; 8 bases fit TRBD1. Germline CDR1 and CDR2: LGHNA and YNFKEQ. The CDR3 sequence is 16 residues long. V was pared by 0 bases and J by 5 bases, with 3 bases of the junction left unmatched. CDR3 coding DNA: TGTGCCAGCAGCCAAGACGGGACAGGCGATAATTCACCCCTCCACTTT. Translating gives CASSQDGTGDNSPLHF.

Here the CDR3 DNA reads TGTGCCTGGAGTGTAGGGGGGATTGACACTGAAGCTTTCTTT. Its protein is CAWSVGGIDTEAFF. This chain uses TRBV30 with TRBJ1-1; the D gene is possibly TRBD1 (6 bases). V was pared by 0 bases and J by 3 bases, with 11 bases between. Germline CDR1 GTSNPN, CDR2 SVGIG (reference sequence). The CDR3 extends over 14 amino acids.

The chain joins TRBV30 to TRBJ2-5; 9 bases are a match to TRBD1. Germline V gene sequence: CDR1 GTSNPN, CDR2 SVGIG (reference sequence). Trimming cost V 3 bases and J 4 bases; bases outside gene matches: 12. The CDR3 contains 16 residues. CDR3 bases: TGTGCCTGGAGCTTACTACTGGACAGGGGAGGAGAGACCCAGTACTTC. It codes for CAWSLLLDRGGETQYF.

V and J are TRBV6-5 and TRBJ1-4, with TRBD1 as a possible D gene (5 bases). This CDR3 region has 14 residues. V was shortened by 6 bases and J by 5 bases, with 13 bases between the two germline ends. Germline lookup yields CDR1 MNHEY and CDR2 SVGAGI. The CDR3 loop is CASSHTGLNEKLFF. Here the CDR3 DNA reads TGTGCCAGCAGCCATACGGGGCTAAATGAAAAACTGTTTTTT.

The chain employs TRBV5-5 and TRBJ1-5, with D perhaps TRBD1 (5 bases). Trimming cost V 1 base and J 7 bases, with 12 bases left between them. CDR1 is SGHKS and CDR2 is YYEKEE in the germline V gene (reference sequence). The length of the CDR3 is 14 residues. The CDR3 region has the DNA TGTGCCAGCAGCTTGCACCTGGGGCGGCAGCCCCAGCATTTT. Translating it yields CASSLHLGRQPQHF.

The chain has TRBV5-6 and TRBJ2-1, with 12 bases that match TRBD2. CDR3 length equals 18 residues. V was pared by 0 bases and J by 3 bases, with 7 bases of the junction left unmatched. Germline CDR1 is SGHDT and CDR2 is YYEEEE. CDR3 sequence: CASSLALTSGSIYNEQFF. The CDR3 nucleotides read TGTGCCAGCAGCTTGGCCCTGACTAGCGGGAGTATCTACAATGAGCAGTTCTTC.

The V and J genes are TRBV24-1 and TRBJ2-7; D ambiguous. With 3 bases removed from V and 4 bases from J, the gap between germline ends came to 6 bases. This CDR3 contains 12 residues. Germline CDR1 reads KGHDR; CDR2 reads SFDVKD. For the CDR3, the DNA is TGTGCCACCAGTGATGCCAGGTACGAGCAGTACTTC. It codes for CATSDARYEQYF.

The gene calls are TRBV3-1 (or the pseudogene TRBV3-2) and TRBJ2-3; D may be TRBD2 (6 bases). The CDR3 is made up of 16 amino acids. The V gene's germline CDR1 is LGHDT and CDR2 YNNKEL (reference sequence). Trimming pared 1 base from V and 2 bases from J, leaving 13 bases between. This CDR3 is CASSQGTGVFTDTQYF. The DNA for the CDR3 is TGTGCCAGCAGCCAAGGCACGGGGGTGTTCACAGATACGCAGTATTTT.

The CDR3 DNA is TGTGCCATCAGTGAGCCACCATTAGCAGATACGCAGTATTTT. Amino acid sequence: CAISEPPLADTQYF. The gene calls are TRBV10-3 and TRBJ2-3; D not certain. The CDR3 extends over 14 amino acids. The V end lost 2 bases, the J end lost 4 bases, and 10 bases lay between the germline ends. From germline, CDR1 is ENHRY and CDR2 SYGVKD.

The table lists this clone with a count of one. The chain carries TRBV7-2 and TRBJ1-5; a possible D gene is TRBD1 (6 bases). Trimming stripped 4 bases from V and 10 bases from J, with 29 bases between. The CDR3 runs 18 residues. Germline lookup yields CDR1 SGHTA and CDR2 FQGNSA. The DNA for the CDR3 is TGTGCCAGCAGCTCTCCCGGGGGGGGGCCAGCTGGGGAGATTCCCCAGCATTTT. It yields the protein CASSSPGGGPAGEIPQHF.

The genes are TRBV11-2 and TRBJ1-5; D is ambiguous. The germline V gene has CDR1 SGHAT and CDR2 FQNNGV. With 0 bases removed from V and 7 bases from J, the gap between germline ends came to 7 bases. CDR3 length: 13 amino acids. CDR3 sequence reads: CASSLEEEQPQHF. CDR3 nucleotides: TGTGCCAGCAGCTTAGAAGAGGAACAGCCCCAGCATTTT. The full variable domain, in which reference TRBV11-2 and TRBJ1-5 provide the parts outside the CDR3, is EAGVAQSPRYKIIEKRQSVAFWCNPISGHATLYWYQQILGQGPKLLIQFQNNGVVDDSQLPKDRFSAERLKGVDSTLKIQPAKLEDSAVYLCASSLEEEQPQHFGDGTRLSIL.